The entry that follows covers one T cell receptor (beta chain) sequence. The data were taken from a study of cytomegalovirus exposure and HLA in healthy donors. This CDR3 has 14 residues. The germline V and J ends were trimmed by 3 bases and 1 base, with 9 bases remaining between them. CDR1 and CDR2 from the germline V gene are SGHTA and FQGTGA. The PCR had 60 Vbeta and 13 Jbeta primers. Here immunoSEQ multiplex PCR was the method, and the copy in TCRdb shows in-frame clones only, minus some. This sample has just over 150,000 clones; approximately 81% occur once, and the top ten carry around 2%. J is TRBJ1-1 and V is TRBV7-3; TRBD1 might be the D (5 bases). Material: PBMCs. This receptor was identified in a man aged 18-30 years in good health and CMV-seronegative. CDR3 protein: CASSFSQGNTEAFF. CDR3 coding DNA: TGTGCCAGCAGCTTCTCCCAGGGGAACACTGAAGCTTTCTTT.